One sample yielded the 32 T cell receptor beta chains listed below, sequenced in a study of shared T cell receptors in the human thymus. This table comes from immunoSEQ multiplex PCR, and its TCRdb copy is limited to in-frame clones, with some not included. The sample holds hundreds of thousands of clones, approximately 85% seen once. The sample was also reused in another study, on human thymus T cells.

Sequenced: thymocytes. The receptors were gathered from a girl under three years old with a congenital heart defect.

The chain couples TRBV28 to TRBJ2-2, with 7 bases that match TRBD1. J gave up 1 base and V 0 bases, and 5 bases lay outside the gene matches. This CDR3 contains 17 residues. Germline V gene sequence: CDR1 MDHEN, CDR2 SYDVKM. CDR3 coding DNA: TGTGCCAGCAGTTTATGGACAGGGCTTGGGAACACCGGGGAGCTGTTTTTT. Its translation: CASSLWTGLGNTGELFF.

The chain couples TRBV9 to TRBJ1-3; possibly TRBD1 for D (6 bases). Germline CDR1 reads SGDLS; CDR2 reads YYNGEE. The CDR3 sequence is 14 residues long. Trimming stripped 2 bases from V and 8 bases from J, with 14 bases between. This CDR3 reads CASSVSGVNYTIYF. CDR3 in DNA: TGTGCCAGCAGCGTCTCAGGGGTCAATTACACCATATATTTT. Supplemented by reference TRBV9 and TRBJ1-3, the full variable domain reads DSGVTQTPKHLITATGQRVTLRCSPRSGDLSVYWYQQSLDQGLQFLIQYYNGEERAKGNILERFSAQQFPDLHSELNLSSLELGDSALYFCASSVSGVNYTIYFGEGSWLTVV.

The genes are TRBV27 and TRBJ1-6; 9 positions match TRBD1. Germline CDR1 MNHEY, CDR2 SMNVEV (reference sequence). V lost 5 bases to trimming and J lost 10 bases; unmatched junction nucleotides: 6. CDR3 length equals 14 residues. The CDR3 here is CASSDGQGSSPLHF. In DNA, the CDR3 is TGTGCCAGCAGTGACGGACAGGGGAGCTCACCCCTCCACTTT.

The J gene is TRBJ2-2, the V gene TRBV27; 7 bases fit TRBD2. Germline values: CDR1 MNHEY, CDR2 SMNVEV (reference sequence). The V gene end was trimmed by 8 bases and the J gene end by 7 bases; junction bases not matched to a gene: 4. The CDR3 covers 12 residues. CDR3 loop: CASGRGFGELFF. The CDR3 nucleotides read TGTGCCAGCGGGCGGGGGTTCGGGGAGCTGTTTTTT.

The chain uses TRBV15 and TRBJ2-2; a weak D match, TRBD1 (5 bases). Between the trimmed V and J ends, which lost 0 bases and 4 bases, there was a span of 15 bases. This CDR3 is built from 17 residues. CDR1 and CDR2 from the germline V gene are LNHNV and YYDKDF (reference sequence). CDR3 in DNA: TGTGCCACCAGCAGAGAGGGTCCAGGGCCCTGCACCGGGGAGCTGTTTTTT. Amino acids: CATSREGPGPCTGELFF.

The CDR3 loop is CASSQGQGGTPQHF. CDR3 coding DNA: TGCGCCAGCAGCCAAGGACAGGGGGGTACACCCCAGCATTTT. This chain joins TRBV4-1 and TRBJ1-5, with 9 positions matching TRBD1. This CDR3 has 14 amino acids. CDR1 MGHRA and CDR2 YSYEKL come from the germline V gene. Germline trimming cut 1 base from V and 10 bases from J; bases unmatched to any gene: 5.

This sequence joins TRBV28 and TRBJ1-1; no clear D. This CDR3 has 14 residues. Germline lookup yields CDR1 MDHEN and CDR2 SYDVKM. The ends were cut back, 2 bases at V and 4 bases at J, with 11 bases in the middle. The CDR3 sequence is CASSLGRRGTEAFF. CDR3 DNA sequence: TGTGCCAGCAGTTTAGGTCGGAGAGGCACTGAAGCTTTCTTT.

This clone appeared once. The chain carries TRBV2 and TRBJ1-1; no clear D. Trimming removed 2 bases at V and 6 bases at J, with 4 bases between. Germline V lookup: CDR1 SNHLY, CDR2 FYNNEI. This CDR3 has 11 residues. The CDR3 reads CASSEIAEAFF. CDR3 sequence (DNA): TGTGCCAGCAGTGAAATCGCTGAAGCTTTCTTT.

This chain links TRBV28 with TRBJ2-4, with D tentatively TRBD2 (5 bases). The CDR3 is 15 amino acids. Trimming pared 3 bases from V and 0 bases from J, leaving 9 bases between. The V gene's germline CDR1 is MDHEN and CDR2 SYDVKM. CDR3 DNA: TGTGCCAGCAGTTTCCGGAGGATAGCCAAAAACATTCAGTACTTC. Its protein is CASSFRRIAKNIQYF.

The J gene is TRBJ2-7, the V gene TRBV14; possibly TRBD1 for D (5 bases). Per the germline V gene, CDR1 is SGHDN and CDR2 is FVKESK. V was trimmed by 5 bases and J by 7 bases, leaving 18 bases between them. The CDR3 runs 14 residues. The CDR3 protein is CASSTMGPRREQYF. The CDR3 DNA is TGTGCCAGCAGCACAATGGGGCCCCGAAGGGAGCAGTACTTC.

V is TRBV28 and J is TRBJ2-1; 7 bases align to TRBD1. Germline CDR1 MDHEN, CDR2 SYDVKM. Unmatched junction bases numbered 8, after V lost 5 bases and J lost 7 bases. This CDR3 is 14 amino acids long. CDR3 nucleotide sequence: TGTGCCAGCAGTCGCGACAGGGCTATGAATGAGCAGTTCTTC. This gives the protein CASSRDRAMNEQFF. Filled out from reference TRBV28 and TRBJ2-1, the complete variable domain reads DVKVTQSSRYLVKRTGEKVFLECVQDMDHENMFWYRQDPGLGLRLIYFSYDVKMKEKGDIPEGYSVSREKKERFSLILESASTNQTSMYLCASSRDRAMNEQFFGPGTRLTVL.

This rearrangement joins TRBV28 to TRBJ2-5, with D possibly matching TRBD2 (5 bases). Between the trimmed V and J ends, which lost 3 bases and 2 bases, there was a span of 10 bases. This CDR3 has 14 amino acids. Germline V gene data show CDR1 as MDHEN and CDR2 as SYDVKM. For the CDR3, the DNA is TGTGCCAGCAGTTTCGGCAGGACTCAAGAGACCCAGTACTTC. Amino acids: CASSFGRTQETQYF.

The chain has TRBV2 and TRBJ2-2, with 8 bases aligning to TRBD1. This CDR3 is 16 amino acids long. Germline CDR1 reads SNHLY; CDR2 reads FYNNEI. The V segment lost 9 bases and the J segment 3 bases; nucleotides outside the gene matches: 12. The CDR3 bases are TGTGCCAGTATTATGACAGGGGAGGATGACACCGGGGAGCTGTTTTTT. Protein: CASIMTGEDDTGELFF.

The chain uses TRBV6-1 and TRBJ2-1; a weak D match, TRBD1 (5 bases). Between the trimmed V and J ends, which lost 0 bases and 7 bases, there was a span of 10 bases. From germline, CDR1 is MNHNS and CDR2 SASEGT. There are 14 residues in the CDR3. CDR3 residues: CASSEADSPNEQFF. CDR3 in DNA: TGTGCCAGCAGTGAAGCCGACAGCCCAAATGAGCAGTTCTTC.

V usage is TRBV6-1 and J usage is TRBJ2-2, with D maybe TRBD2 (6 bases). This CDR3 spans 13 amino acids. Per germline, CDR1 MNHNS and CDR2 SASEGT. V lost 5 bases and J lost 12, with 16 bases in between. The CDR3 DNA reads as TGTGCCAGCAGTCCAGACAGCGGAGGGAAGCTGTTTTTT. It translates to CASSPDSGGKLFF.

V is TRBV7-6 and J is TRBJ2-1; TRBD2 matches at 10 bases. V was clipped by 4 bases and J by 7 bases; unmatched bases: 7. CDR3 size: 15 residues. Per the germline V gene, CDR1 is SGHVS and CDR2 is FNYEAQ. CDR3 sequence (DNA): TGTGCCAGCAGCTATAGCGGGGGGCCGGGTAATGAGCAGTTCTTC. Its protein product is CASSYSGGPGNEQFF.

The chain combines TRBV7-2 with TRBJ1-6; D uncertain. Trimming pared 1 base from V and 2 bases from J, leaving 9 bases between. This CDR3 has 16 residues. The V gene's germline CDR1 is SGHTA and CDR2 FQGNSA. CDR3 coding DNA: TGTGCCAGCAGCTTAGAATCTTTAACCTATAATTCACCCCTCCACTTT. The encoded protein is CASSLESLTYNSPLHF.

The V gene is TRBV5-1, the J gene TRBJ1-1; a possible D gene is TRBD1 (5 bases). The CDR3 is made up of 14 amino acids. V was cut by 4 bases and J by 3 bases, with 13 bases left in between. Germline V gene lookup returns CDR1 SGHRS and CDR2 YFSETQ. CDR3 protein: CASSAKGPDTEAFF. CDR3 in DNA: TGCGCCAGCAGCGCTAAGGGGCCGGACACTGAAGCTTTCTTT.

This chain joins TRBV2 and TRBJ2-3; 10 bases fit TRBD2. Germline V gene sequence: CDR1 SNHLY, CDR2 FYNNEI. The CDR3 extends over 17 amino acids. V lost 6 bases, J lost 2 bases, and 11 bases stayed unmatched. CDR3 in DNA: TGTGCCAGCAGGAAGAAGCTAGCGGGGGCGCCCACAGATACGCAGTATTTT. Protein sequence: CASRKKLAGAPTDTQYF. Combining the CDR3 with reference TRBV2 and TRBJ2-3 gives the whole variable domain EPEVTQTPSHQVTQMGQEVILRCVPISNHLYFYWYRQILGQKVEFLVSFYNNEISEKSEIFDDQFSVERPDGSNFTLKIRSTKLEDSAMYFCASRKKLAGAPTDTQYFGPGTRLTVL.

The genes are TRBV12-5 and TRBJ1-6; D is possibly TRBD1 (5 bases). This CDR3 is 16 amino acids long. CDR1 and CDR2 (germline): LGHNT, FRNRAP. The V gene lost 3 bases and the J gene lost 8 bases, with 17 bases spanning the gap. The CDR3 protein is CASGLTGPLWDSPLHF. The CDR3, as DNA: TGTGCTAGTGGTTTAACAGGACCTCTATGGGATTCACCCCTCCACTTT. Complete variable domain (other parts from reference TRBV12-5 and TRBJ1-6): DARVTQTPRHKVTEMGQEVTMRCQPILGHNTVFWYRQTMMQGLELLAYFRNRAPLDDSGMPKDRFSAEMPDATLATLKIQPSEPRDSAVYFCASGLTGPLWDSPLHFGNGTRLTVT.

The CDR3 reads CASGLVPASPVGVYTDTQYF. CDR3 nucleotides: TGTGCTAGTGGTTTGGTACCAGCCTCGCCAGTAGGGGTGTACACAGATACGCAGTATTTT. The chain employs TRBV12-5 and TRBJ2-3, with D perhaps TRBD1 (5 bases). The CDR3 length is 20 residues. Deletions cut 0 bases from V and 2 bases from J, with 24 bases between. Germline CDR1 and CDR2: LGHNT and FRNRAP.

The chain carries TRBV4-1 and TRBJ1-5, with D unclear. Germline V lookup: CDR1 MGHRA, CDR2 YSYEKL. Trimming cost V 1 base and J 7 bases, with 8 bases left between them. The CDR3 has 13 amino acids. The CDR3 nucleotides are TGCGCCAGCAGCCAAGGAGTATACCAGCCCCAGCATTTT. Protein: CASSQGVYQPQHF.

The rearrangement uses TRBV2 and TRBJ2-7; D ambiguous. Germline values: CDR1 SNHLY, CDR2 FYNNEI. The CDR3 consists of 10 residues. Trimming pared 3 bases from V and 6 bases from J, leaving 3 bases between. CDR3 amino acids: CASSDSEQYF. The DNA of the CDR3 is TGTGCCAGCAGTGACTCCGAGCAGTACTTC.

V and J are TRBV5-8 and TRBJ2-7; 8 bases are a match to TRBD2. Per germline, CDR1 SGHTS and CDR2 YDEGEE. The length of the CDR3 is 15 residues. The V and J ends lost 0 bases and 5 bases, in that order; junction bases with no gene match: 7. CDR3 bases: TGTGCCAGCAGCTTGGGCCCGGGGGGGGACCACGAGCAGTACTTC. It specifies CASSLGPGGDHEQYF.

The chain links TRBV6-1 to TRBJ1-1; TRBD1 is a possible D gene (5 bases). This CDR3 spans 15 amino acids. Trimming stripped 6 bases from V and 8 bases from J, with 22 bases between. Germline V gene lookup returns CDR1 MNHNS and CDR2 SASEGT. In nucleotides, the CDR3 is TGTGCCAGCAGGGCCAACCAGGGACTTTACGGGGAAGCTTTCTTT. It is translated as CASRANQGLYGEAFF.

The chain has TRBV5-1 and TRBJ1-4; D perhaps matches TRBD1 (5 bases). The V end lost 4 bases, the J end lost 5 bases, and 18 bases lay between the germline ends. Germline V lookup: CDR1 SGHRS, CDR2 YFSETQ. CDR3 size: 16 residues. In nucleotides, the CDR3 is TGCGCCAGCAGCGGTGAACGGGCAGGGAGGAATGAAAAACTGTTTTTT. As protein: CASSGERAGRNEKLFF.

The V gene is TRBV7-9, the J gene TRBJ2-1; D may be TRBD2 (5 bases). The V gene lost 2 bases and the J gene lost 8 bases, with 19 bases spanning the gap. The V gene's germline CDR1 is SEHNR and CDR2 FQNEAQ (reference sequence). CDR3 length: 16 amino acids. CDR3 residues: CASSLKRYSHGHEQFF. For the CDR3, the DNA is TGTGCCAGCAGCTTAAAGCGGTACAGTCACGGGCATGAGCAGTTCTTC.

This rearrangement joins TRBV4-3 to TRBJ1-2; 10 bases align to TRBD1. J lost 2 bases, V lost 0 bases, and 9 bases had no gene match. The V gene's germline CDR1 is LGHNA and CDR2 YSLEER. The CDR3 is made up of 18 amino acids. The chain's CDR3 is CASSQEPPGQGWNYGYTF. The CDR3 nucleotides are TGCGCCAGCAGCCAAGAACCCCCGGGACAGGGGTGGAACTATGGCTACACCTTC.

CDR3 DNA: TGTGCCAGCATACGGACAGGGAAAGTGACCCAGTACTTC. This sequence encodes CASIRTGKVTQYF. The chain joins TRBV2 to TRBJ2-5; 8 bases fit TRBD1. V lost 7 bases, J lost 7 bases, and 8 bases stayed unmatched. CDR3 length: 13 amino acids. Looked up from germline, CDR1 is SNHLY and CDR2 is FYNNEI.

The V and J genes are TRBV4-2 and TRBJ1-1, with 11 bases aligning to TRBD1. V shed 3 bases and J 6 bases; nucleotides not matched to a gene: 12. This CDR3 is 17 amino acids long. Looked up from germline, CDR1 is LGHNA and CDR2 is YNFKEQ. This CDR3 reads CASSQGADRGLPPEAFF. CDR3 sequence (DNA): TGTGCCAGCAGCCAGGGGGCGGACAGGGGGCTTCCGCCTGAAGCTTTCTTT.

This chain joins TRBV6-4 and TRBJ2-1, with TRBD1 identical over 7 bases. The J segment lost 4 bases and the V segment lost 3 bases, leaving 6 bases of the junction unmatched. Germline CDR1 MRHNA, CDR2 SNTAGT. The CDR3 totals 15 residues. The CDR3 protein is CASSEEGAEYNEQFF. CDR3 sequence (DNA): TGTGCCAGCAGTGAAGAGGGGGCGGAATACAATGAGCAGTTCTTC.

This clone was seen more than once but under ten times. The V call is TRBV6-1, the J call TRBJ1-5, with TRBD1 matching 7 bases. Losses at the gene ends were 4 bases for V and 1 base for J; bases not matched to a gene: 10. The germline CDR1 and CDR2 sequences are MNHNS and SASEGT. The CDR3 covers 17 residues. The CDR3 nucleotides are TGTGCCAGCAGTGCTAGACAGGGCCGCAGGAGCAATCAGCCCCAGCATTTT. It codes for CASSARQGRRSNQPQHF.